This passage covers 27 T cell receptor beta chains from one sample sequenced in a study of OX40 agonist ivuxolimab in advanced cancers. TCRdb keeps only in-frame clones here, not all; method: immunoSEQ multiplex PCR. Of more than 20,000 clones in the sample, approximately 79% were seen once. Sequencing used CD4+ or CD8+ T cells sorted from blood, obtained in a trial of the OX40 agonist ivuxolimab. Receptors were obtained from an adult with an advanced solid tumor such as melanoma, head and neck, liver or kidney cancer.

This rearrangement joins TRBV5-6 to TRBJ1-5; weak D call: TRBD1 (5 bases). The ends were cut back, 4 bases at V and 1 base at J, with 15 bases in the middle. The CDR3 contains 16 residues. From germline, CDR1 is SGHDT and CDR2 YYEEEE. CDR3 amino acids: CASSEYGAGSNQPQHF. The CDR3 DNA follows: TGTGCCAGCAGCGAATACGGGGCTGGGAGCAATCAGCCCCAGCATTTT.

There are a few counts of this clone. This chain links TRBV5-5 with TRBJ2-7; D is unclear. From germline, CDR1 is SGHKS and CDR2 YYEKEE (reference sequence). The CDR3 consists of 13 residues. The V end was cut by 2 bases, the J end by 3 bases, with 9 bases between. CDR3 amino acids: CASSFSQFYEQYF. Written as DNA, the CDR3 is TGTGCCAGCAGCTTCTCACAGTTCTACGAGCAGTACTTC.

CDR3 nucleotide sequence: TGTGCCATCAGGGGGACGGGACAGCCCCAAGAGACCCAGTACTTC. Amino acid sequence: CAIRGTGQPQETQYF. V usage is TRBV10-3 and J usage is TRBJ2-5; 7 bases are shared with TRBD1. Germline V gene data show CDR1 as ENHRY and CDR2 as SYGVKD. The V segment lost 6 bases and the J segment 1 base; nucleotides outside the gene matches: 8. The CDR3 is 15 amino acids.

This clone is classed as medium-sized. The chain employs TRBV4-3 and TRBJ1-1; D not resolved. Germline CDR1 LGHNA, CDR2 YSLEER. The CDR3 is made up of 13 amino acids. Trimming took 1 base from V and 5 from J, leaving 8 bases between them. The CDR3 spells CASSQVSWTEAFF. CDR3 in DNA: TGCGCCAGCAGCCAAGTCAGCTGGACTGAAGCTTTCTTT.

This chain connects TRBV11-2 to TRBJ2-1, with 13 bases matching TRBD2. Germline V gives CDR1 SGHAT, CDR2 FQNNGV. This CDR3 is built from 17 residues. The trim removed 2 bases at V and 6 bases at J, leaving 7 bases unmatched. CDR3: CASSLTLLAGGPNEQFF. The CDR3 nucleotides read TGTGCCAGCAGCTTAACCTTACTAGCGGGGGGGCCCAATGAGCAGTTCTTC.

This clone was seen only a few times. CDR3 bases: TGTGCCAGCAGCTCGAATAGAGATACGCAGTATTTT. Encoded protein: CASSSNRDTQYF. The chain employs TRBV7-6 and TRBJ2-3; D unresolved. This CDR3 has 12 residues. V lost 4 bases and J 5 bases, leaving 7 bases between the germline ends. Germline-derived CDR1 and CDR2 are SGHVS and FNYEAQ.

Only a few counts were recorded for this clone. The genes are TRBV28 and TRBJ1-4; tentatively, D is TRBD1 (5 bases). V was shortened by 5 bases and J by 3 bases, with 22 bases between the two germline ends. From germline, CDR1 is MDHEN and CDR2 SYDVKM. This CDR3 is built from 18 residues. The DNA of the CDR3 is TGTGCCAGCAGTCGACAGATGTATCTTAGAATGGCTAATGAAAAACTGTTTTTT. This translates into CASSRQMYLRMANEKLFF.

The sample holds a few counts of this clone. CDR3 in amino acids: CASSLSVGSEAFF. CDR3 DNA sequence: TGTGCCAGCAGTTTATCGGTCGGGTCAGAGGCGTTTTTT. The rearrangement joins TRBV27 to TRBJ1-4; unclear D gene. CDR1 MNHEY and CDR2 SMNVEV come from the germline V gene (reference sequence). The CDR3 is 13 residues long. The V and J ends lost 0 bases and 16 bases respectively, with 15 bases between them.

The chain joins TRBV7-9 to TRBJ1-4; D is uncertain. Germline CDR1 reads SEHNR; CDR2 reads FQNEAQ (reference sequence). The ends were cut back, 5 bases at V and 8 bases at J, with 18 bases in the middle. This CDR3 is built from 15 residues. CDR3 in DNA: TGTGCCAGCAGCCCCCCCCGAGGAGCTCGCGAAAAACTGTTTTTT. Translating gives CASSPPRGAREKLFF.

The chain links TRBV7-9 to TRBJ2-7; 8 bases match TRBD1. Germline CDR1 reads SEHNR; CDR2 reads FQNEAQ (reference sequence). V trimming: 5 bases; J trimming: 4 bases; junction bases outside the gene matches: 4. The CDR3 length is 13 residues. CDR3 in amino acids: CASSETGGYEQYF. CDR3 bases: TGTGCCAGCAGCGAAACAGGGGGATACGAGCAGTACTTC. The whole variable domain, remainder taken from reference TRBV7-9 and TRBJ2-7, is DTGVSQNPRHKITKRGQNVTFRCDPISEHNRLYWYRQTLGQGPEFLTYFQNEAQLEKSRLLSDRFSAERPKGSFSTLEIQRTEQGDSAMYLCASSETGGYEQYFGPGTRLTVT.

A few counts support this clone. This chain uses TRBV29-1 with TRBJ2-3, with D unresolved. The germline gives CDR1 SQVTM, CDR2 ANQGSEA. This CDR3 contains 15 residues. V was clipped by 7 bases and J by 0 bases, with 17 bases between them. Here the CDR3 DNA reads TGCAGCGCGGCTCGTAGGGCGGATAGCACAGATACGCAGTATTTT. It specifies CSAARRADSTDTQYF.

V usage is TRBV2 and J usage is TRBJ1-6, with D unclear. The CDR3 runs to 17 residues. The V end was cut by 4 bases, the J end by 3 bases, with 16 bases between. The germline V gene has CDR1 SNHLY and CDR2 FYNNEI. The CDR3 nucleotides read TGTGCCAGCAGTGTCCTCGGCGTCCACCTCTATAATTCACCCCTCCACTTT. Protein product: CASSVLGVHLYNSPLHF.

The rearrangement uses TRBV29-1 and TRBJ2-3; maybe TRBD2 (5 bases). Trimming shortened V by 4 bases and J by 2 bases, and 13 bases separated the two germline ends. The CDR3 has 14 amino acids. Germline CDR1 reads SQVTM; CDR2 reads ANQGSEA. The CDR3 is CSVGVYGNTDTQYF. CDR3 sequence (DNA): TGCAGCGTTGGGGTTTACGGGAACACAGATACGCAGTATTTT.

A few counts support this clone. The V and J genes are TRBV28 and TRBJ1-1; D is unclear. The CDR3 loop spans 16 amino acids. V dropped 2 bases and J dropped 1 base, with 14 bases sitting between them. Germline CDR1 and CDR2: MDHEN and SYDVKM. The CDR3 nucleotides read TGTGCCAGCAGTTTAACGACGTCCGACTGGAACACTGAAGCTTTCTTT. Residues: CASSLTTSDWNTEAFF.

The rearrangement links TRBV28 to TRBJ2-3; D might be TRBD1 or TRBD2, each matching 6 bases. This CDR3 has 18 residues. Germline V gives CDR1 MDHEN, CDR2 SYDVKM. V lost 5 bases and J 0 bases, leaving 21 bases between the germline ends. In DNA form, the CDR3 reads TGTGCCAGCAGTAGAGGCCAACAGGGAGGTTGGAGCACAGATACGCAGTATTTT. Its translation: CASSRGQQGGWSTDTQYF.

The chain links TRBV11-1 to TRBJ2-3, with 7 bases that match TRBD1. Germline-derived CDR1 and CDR2 are SGHAT and FQDESV (reference sequence). Losses at the gene ends were 3 bases for V and 2 bases for J; bases not matched to a gene: 5. The CDR3 is 15 residues long. As DNA, the CDR3 is TGTGCCAGCAGCTTGACACAGGGGTTCACAGATACGCAGTATTTT. Its protein is CASSLTQGFTDTQYF.

V usage is TRBV5-8 and J usage is TRBJ1-1, with D possibly TRBD1 on 5 matching bases. V was pared by 2 bases and J by 3 bases, with 14 bases between. This CDR3 has 15 amino acids. Germline CDR1 reads SGHTS; CDR2 reads YDEGEE. CDR3 in amino acids: CASSFGGTRDTEAFF. The CDR3, as DNA: TGTGCCAGCAGCTTTGGGGGGACGAGGGACACTGAAGCTTTCTTT. Filled out from reference TRBV5-8 and TRBJ1-1, the complete variable domain reads EAGVTQSPTHLIKTRGQQATLRCSPISGHTSVYWYQQALGLGLQFLLWYDEGEERNRGNFPPRFSGRQFPNYSSELNVNALELEDSALYLCASSFGGTRDTEAFFGQGTRLTVV.

The chain carries TRBV2 and TRBJ1-2, with TRBD1 identical over 8 bases. This CDR3 is built from 15 residues. With V trimmed by 8 bases and J by 2 bases, 10 bases remained unmatched. Germline CDR1 is SNHLY and CDR2 is FYNNEI. This chain's CDR3 is CASGGTGTENYGYTF. CDR3 bases: TGTGCCAGCGGCGGGACAGGTACGGAGAACTATGGCTACACCTTC.

V is TRBV4-1 and J is TRBJ1-1, with D uncertain. Trimming stripped 4 bases from V and 1 base from J, with 4 bases between. Germline values: CDR1 MGHRA, CDR2 YSYEKL. CDR3 length equals 12 residues. The CDR3 spells CASSRTNTEAFF. The CDR3 coding sequence is TGCGCCAGCAGCCGAACGAACACTGAAGCTTTCTTT.

The table lists this clone with a few counts. This rearrangement joins TRBV2 to TRBJ2-7, with D uncertain. The germline V gene encodes CDR1 SNHLY and CDR2 FYNNEI. V lost 4 bases and J 3 bases, leaving 13 bases between the germline ends. This CDR3 is 14 amino acids long. The CDR3 sequence is CASSAGQSLYEQYF. CDR3 DNA sequence: TGTGCCAGCAGTGCCGGCCAGAGTCTCTACGAGCAGTACTTC.

This clone was detected a few times. V is TRBV2 and J is TRBJ1-1, with D hard to call. V was pared by 3 bases and J by 4 bases, with 6 bases between. Germline CDR1 and CDR2: SNHLY and FYNNEI. This CDR3 region has 12 residues. The CDR3 region is CASSESTTEAFF. The CDR3 bases are TGTGCCAGCAGTGAGTCTACCACTGAAGCTTTCTTT.

By share of the sample, this clone is medium-sized. The V and J genes are TRBV19 and TRBJ1-2; the D is unclear. CDR1 and CDR2 from the germline V gene are LNHDA and SQIVND (reference sequence). CDR3 length: 15 amino acids. Trimming took off 0 bases at V and 3 bases at J, with 11 bases between the two ends. The CDR3 protein is CASSIDAGSDYGYTF. As DNA, the CDR3 is TGTGCCAGTAGTATAGACGCGGGCTCGGACTATGGCTACACCTTC.

V usage is TRBV27 and J usage is TRBJ2-7, with TRBD2 matching 9 bases. CDR3 length: 16 residues. With V trimmed by 0 bases and J by 4 bases, 7 bases remained unmatched. Germline V gene sequence: CDR1 MNHEY, CDR2 SMNVEV (reference sequence). The CDR3 loop reads CASSLSGLARIYEQYF. For the CDR3, the DNA is TGTGCCAGCAGTTTATCCGGACTAGCGCGGATTTACGAGCAGTACTTC.

With regard to this clone: An end of the junction does not agree with germline; a read error may underlie this. The V call is TRBV5-1, the J call TRBJ2-5; TRBD1 or TRBD2 may be the D gene (6 bases each). The CDR3 loop spans 15 amino acids. Germline CDR1 reads SGHRS; CDR2 reads YFSETQ. DNA of the CDR3: TGTGCCAGCAGCCCCCGAGGGGGGACCCAAGAGACCCAGTACTTC. Its protein is CASSPRGGTQETQYF.

The genes are TRBV14 and TRBJ2-2; D possibly corresponds to TRBD1 (5 bases). The V end was cut by 4 bases, the J end by 5 bases, with 11 bases between. Germline-derived CDR1 and CDR2 are SGHDN and FVKESK. CDR3 length: 14 amino acids. The CDR3 reads CASSPRRGTGELFF. The CDR3 DNA is TGTGCCAGCAGCCCCCGAAGGGGTACCGGGGAGCTGTTTTTT.

This clone was recorded a few times. The chain joins TRBV23-1 to TRBJ2-1; D is ambiguous. TRBV23-1 is identified as an open reading frame with a role that is uncertain. V dropped 3 bases and J dropped 0 bases, with 15 bases sitting between them. The CDR3 extends over 17 amino acids. Here the CDR3 DNA reads TGCGCCAGCAGTCATATCCCTTGGCAGCGCTCCTACAATGAGCAGTTCTTC. Its protein is CASSHIPWQRSYNEQFF.

The genes are TRBV5-6 and TRBJ2-6; 8 bases align to TRBD1. The trim removed 3 bases at V and 0 bases at J, leaving 5 bases unmatched. This CDR3 is built from 17 residues. Germline CDR1 reads SGHDT; CDR2 reads YYEEEE. This CDR3 reads CASSSGTGVSGANVLTF. DNA for the CDR3: TGTGCCAGCAGCTCCGGGACAGGCGTCTCTGGGGCCAACGTCCTGACTTTC.